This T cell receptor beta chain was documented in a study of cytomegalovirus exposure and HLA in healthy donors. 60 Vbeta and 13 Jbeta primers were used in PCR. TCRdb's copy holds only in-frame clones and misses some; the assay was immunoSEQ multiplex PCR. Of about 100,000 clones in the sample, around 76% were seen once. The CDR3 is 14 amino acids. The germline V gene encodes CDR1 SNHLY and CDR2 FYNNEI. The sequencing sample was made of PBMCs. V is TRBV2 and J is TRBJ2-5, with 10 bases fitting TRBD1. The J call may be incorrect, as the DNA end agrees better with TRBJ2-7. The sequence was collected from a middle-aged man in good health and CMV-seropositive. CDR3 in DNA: TGTGCCAGCAGTGAACGGACAGGGGGCTACGAGCAGTACTTC. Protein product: CASSERTGGYEQYF.